This T cell receptor (beta chain) was captured by sequencing in a study of T-cell reconstitution after alpha-beta-depleted transplantation in children. This clonotype was detected only a few times. Its antigen remains unidentified. A library of TCRbeta sequences, prepared with unique molecular identifiers, was generated. TCRdb called the PCR reads again in MiXCR, with one record for every CDR3 protein. The table has about 540,000 distinct CDR3 sequences, over 25% seen once. The study's findings and limits: Diversity and T-cell counts at one year after transplant derived mostly from new T cells. Where alpha-beta T cells came from about two months after transplant was reportedly several hundred expanded graft clones.

CDR1 is MNHEY and CDR2 is SMNVEV in the germline V gene (reference sequence). Unmatched junction bases numbered 5, after V lost 0 bases and J lost 3 bases. The CDR3 covers 16 residues. Material: PBMCs, obtained before TCRalphabeta/CD19-depleted stem cell transplant. V gene TRBV27 combines with J gene TRBJ2-7; 10 bases are a match to TRBD2. This receptor was obtained from a boy in the first two years of life with Wiskott-Aldrich syndrome, due to receive a stem cell transplant. CDR3 region: CASSLSLAGFGYEQYF. Here the CDR3 DNA reads TGTGCCAGCAGTTTATCACTAGCGGGATTTGGCTACGAGCAGTACTTC.